Below are 15 T cell receptor beta chains sequenced from a single sample in a study of cytomegalovirus exposure and HLA in healthy donors. PCR employed 60 Vbeta and 13 Jbeta primers. Using immunoSEQ multiplex PCR, the repertoire was profiled, and TCRdb retains in-frame clones only, with some absent. The repertoire holds under 150,000 clones, with roughly 79% as singletons. The specimen sequenced was PBMCs. The receptors were gathered from a woman in her thirties in good health and CMV-seronegative.

The chain has TRBV5-1 and TRBJ1-1, with D perhaps matching TRBD1 (6 bases). CDR1 SGHRS and CDR2 YFSETQ come from the germline V gene. V was pared by 4 bases and J by 3 bases, with 13 bases between. This CDR3 is built from 14 residues. The CDR3 nucleotides are TGCGCCAGCAGCGTAACAGGGTTCGACACTGAAGCTTTCTTT. This sequence encodes CASSVTGFDTEAFF.

The V gene is TRBV19, the J gene TRBJ1-1; D uncertain. Germline values: CDR1 LNHDA, CDR2 SQIVND (reference sequence). Trimming pared 3 bases from V and 4 bases from J, leaving 12 bases between. The CDR3 extends over 14 amino acids. The CDR3 spells CASSIGTGLTEAFF. Written as DNA, the CDR3 is TGTGCCAGTAGTATCGGCACGGGTCTCACTGAAGCTTTCTTT.

CDR3 coding DNA: TGTGCCAGCAGCCACGGGACAGGGTGGAGGGAAGCTTTCTTT. Residues: CASSHGTGWREAFF. This chain links TRBV5-8 with TRBJ1-1; 9 bases match TRBD1. Germline assignment: CDR1 SGHTS and CDR2 YDEGEE. This CDR3 is 14 amino acids long. The J segment lost 8 bases and the V segment lost 4 bases, leaving 9 bases of the junction unmatched. Looking up the rest from reference TRBV5-8 and TRBJ1-1 gives the full variable domain: EAGVTQSPTHLIKTRGQQATLRCSPISGHTSVYWYQQALGLGLQFLLWYDEGEERNRGNFPPRFSGRQFPNYSSELNVNALELEDSALYLCASSHGTGWREAFFGQGTRLTVV.

The CDR3 nucleotides read TGTGCCAGCAAGAAAGGGTCTAGCGGGGATAATGAGCAGTTCTTC. Amino acids: CASKKGSSGDNEQFF. This rearrangement joins TRBV7-3 to TRBJ2-1, with TRBD2 matching 9 bases. Germline CDR1 SGHTA, CDR2 FQGTGA. Trimming took 7 bases from V and 7 from J; bases not matched to a gene: 11. The CDR3 has 15 residues.

The V call is TRBV11-2, the J call TRBJ1-1, with 7 bases aligning to TRBD1. Looked up from germline, CDR1 is SGHAT and CDR2 is FQNNGV. This CDR3 is 12 amino acids long. The J segment lost 5 bases and the V segment lost 4 bases, leaving 1 base of the junction unmatched. CDR3 sequence reads: CASSSGGTEAFF. The CDR3 DNA reads TGTGCCAGCAGCTCAGGGGGTACTGAAGCTTTCTTT.

V is TRBV6-5 and J is TRBJ1-1; TRBD1 matches at 7 bases. Germline assignment: CDR1 MNHEY and CDR2 SVGAGI. V shed 5 bases and J 0 bases; nucleotides not matched to a gene: 6. The CDR3 spans 15 residues. The CDR3 is CASSPTGPMNTEAFF. CDR3 DNA sequence: TGTGCCAGCAGTCCGACAGGGCCCATGAACACTGAAGCTTTCTTT.

This clone has only a few counts. The chain has TRBV5-4 and TRBJ2-5; maybe TRBD2 (5 bases). The CDR3 has 15 residues. V lost 0 bases and J 2 bases, leaving 11 bases between the germline ends. Germline CDR1 and CDR2: SGHNT and YYREEE (reference sequence). The DNA of the CDR3 is TGTGCCAGCAGCTTGGCCGGAGAGCGGCAAGAGACCCAGTACTTC. Translated: CASSLAGERQETQYF.

The genes are TRBV6-5 and TRBJ2-2; D possibly corresponds to TRBD1 (5 bases). The CDR3 totals 14 residues. Germline loops: CDR1 MNHEY, CDR2 SVGAGI. Trimming cost V 9 bases and J 0 bases, with 11 bases left between them. The CDR3, as DNA: TGTGCCAGTTCCAGGGTAACGAACACCGGGGAGCTGTTTTTT. Its protein product is CASSRVTNTGELFF.

This rearrangement joins TRBV6-5 to TRBJ1-2; 8 bases align to TRBD1. This CDR3 has 14 amino acids. Trimming cost V 8 bases and J 4 bases; bases outside gene matches: 9. Germline V gene data show CDR1 as MNHEY and CDR2 as SVGAGI. CDR3 sequence: CASSRGQGRYGYTF. For the CDR3, the DNA is TGTGCCAGCTCACGAGGACAGGGACGCTATGGCTACACCTTC.

In DNA, the CDR3 is TGTGCCAGTAGCCGTGCCGGGACAGGGGACGCGGGGGAGCTGTTTTTT. This translates into CASSRAGTGDAGELFF. This sequence joins TRBV19 and TRBJ2-2, with 10 positions matching TRBD1. CDR1 is LNHDA and CDR2 is SQIVND in the germline V gene (reference sequence). J gave up 8 bases and V 6 bases, and 12 bases lay outside the gene matches. CDR3 length: 16 residues.

This sequence joins TRBV7-3 and TRBJ1-4, with D possibly matching TRBD1 (6 bases). The CDR3 runs 14 residues. The germline V gene encodes CDR1 SGHTA and CDR2 FQGTGA. V was trimmed by 5 bases and J by 5 bases, leaving 12 bases between them. This chain's CDR3 is CASSLGGANEKLFF. In nucleotides, the CDR3 is TGTGCCAGCAGCCTGGGGGGGGCCAATGAAAAACTGTTTTTT.

The chain uses TRBV30 and TRBJ1-1; 7 bases fit TRBD1. Per germline, CDR1 GTSNPN and CDR2 SVGIG (reference sequence). CDR3 size: 14 residues. Unmatched junction bases numbered 11, after V lost 5 bases and J lost 5 bases. The CDR3 coding sequence is TGTGCCTGGGACAGGACAGGAGGTAGAACTGAAGCTTTCTTT. Translating it yields CAWDRTGGRTEAFF.

The gene calls are TRBV5-8 and TRBJ1-2; 7 bases are a match to TRBD1. CDR3 length: 12 amino acids. Germline V gene data show CDR1 as SGHTS and CDR2 as YDEGEE. CDR3 nucleotides: TGTGCTTCCAGGGGGGTAAACTATGGCTACACCTTC. Amino acid sequence: CASRGVNYGYTF.

The chain employs TRBV6-5 and TRBJ1-5; 8 positions match TRBD1. The germline CDR1 and CDR2 sequences are MNHEY and SVGAGI. V lost 7 bases to trimming and J lost 0 bases; unmatched junction nucleotides: 5. The CDR3 length is 15 residues. DNA for the CDR3: TGTGCCAGCACCGCCGGGACAGGTAGCAATCAGCCCCAGCATTTT. Residues: CASTAGTGSNQPQHF.

The chain carries TRBV4-2 and TRBJ2-5; 7 nucleotides line up with TRBD1. Germline V gene data show CDR1 as LGHNA and CDR2 as YNFKEQ. The CDR3 runs to 16 residues. V trimming: 4 bases; J trimming: 2 bases; junction bases outside the gene matches: 10. The CDR3 DNA follows: TGTGCCAGCAGCCCTTACCGGGACAGCATTCAAGAGACCCAGTACTTC. This sequence encodes CASSPYRDSIQETQYF.